The entry below gives a single T cell receptor beta chain sequence along with its context. As yet, its antigen is unknown. A junction end diverges from the germline sequence, so it may reflect a read error. This entry comes from a study of graft-versus-host responses after intestinal transplantation. Study-wide background: Each transplant was multivisceral, liver-intestinal, or isolated intestinal. The whole recipient group had anti-thymocyte globulin induction followed by tacrolimus and steroids for roughly 3 years. General study results and limits: Allograft graft-versus-host to host-versus-graft clonal ratios ran high in patients with graft-donor T cell macrochimerism. Recipient marrow showed GvH clones, some seen first in ileum or blood.

Using immunoSEQ multiplex PCR, the repertoire was profiled, and TCRdb retains in-frame clones only, with some absent. Found here are about 98,000 clones, around 88% of them singletons; the top ten hold more than 1.4%. This TCR was sampled from a human patient who received an intestinal transplant, so some T cells may come from the graft donor. The sequencing here drew on PBMCs, taken 255 days after intestinal transplant.

The CDR3 DNA sequence: TGTGCCGGCAGCTCGTACAGGGTTGTATCCTATAATTCACCCCTCCACTTT. This gives the protein CAGSSYRVVSYNSPLHF. The V call is TRBV7-2, the J call TRBJ1-6; TRBD1 is a possible D gene (6 bases). CDR1 is SGHTA and CDR2 is FQGNSA in the germline V gene. This CDR3 contains 17 residues.